This note documents a single TCR beta chain sequence. This specimen belongs to a study of blood T cell repertoires in COVID-19. As for the study in general: Sites in the United States, Italy and Spain provided acute and convalescent COVID-19 samples. PBMCs, B-cell-depleted T cells, or T cells were the source of the cDNA or gDNA that made up the material.

Per the study methods: Amplification of reference gene primers was used by the study to estimate nucleated cell counts. The method was immunoSEQ multiplex PCR; TCRdb's version includes in-frame clones alone and lacks a portion of them. The DNA was the basis for D and trimming; V, J and clone size are from that table. Among 90,000 to 100,000 clones, approximately 84% were seen once, and the ten largest hold about 4.5%. The CDR3 is 17 residues long. Germline values: CDR1 SGHNT, CDR2 YYREEE (reference sequence). Deletions cut 2 bases from V and 9 bases from J, with 21 bases between. The clonotype comes from a man aged 55 to 70 with acute or convalescent COVID-19. The V and J genes are TRBV5-4 and TRBJ1-6; tentative D call: TRBD1 (5 bases). The sequenced sample consisted of peripheral blood. The DNA of the CDR3 is TGTGCCAGCAGCTTAGGACTGGGACGGACGGGAGGTTCACCCCTCCACTTT. Translated: CASSLGLGRTGGSPLHF.